This is a list of T cell receptor beta chains from one sample in a study of early T cells in non-severe SARS-CoV-2 infection. MiXCR was run by TCRdb on the 5' RACE reads, yielding one entry per CDR3 protein. The sample gives tens of thousands of distinct CDR3 sequences, roughly 5.4% of which show up once; roughly 2.7% is in the top ten. The sequencing sample was made of whole blood. These receptors were taken from an adult who was a healthcare worker with PCR-confirmed SARS-CoV-2 infection or an uninfected control (not recorded which). The CDR3 runs from the conserved cysteine through the conserved F or W. Where a row states a size, it is once, few, many or the class of an expanded clone; other rows omit it.

j_call: TRBJ2-3; v_call: TRBV28; clone_size: -; cdr3_aa: CASSSMGTGRTDTQYF
j_call: TRBJ2-5; v_call: TRBV18; clone_size: many; cdr3_aa: CASSPLETQYF
j_call: TRBJ2-7; v_call: TRBV12-3/TRBV12-4; clone_size: many; cdr3_aa: CASSFGDRDFSYEQYF
j_call: TRBJ1-1; v_call: TRBV11-2; clone_size: many; cdr3_aa: CASSSGGLGPQAFF
j_call: TRBJ2-3; v_call: TRBV20-1; clone_size: many; cdr3_aa: CSAIPTGLADTQYF
j_call: TRBJ2-7; v_call: TRBV5-5; clone_size: many; cdr3_aa: CASSFWGRSYEQYF
j_call: TRBJ2-7; v_call: TRBV11-2; clone_size: many; cdr3_aa: CASSPPELSYEQYF
j_call: TRBJ2-2; v_call: TRBV5-4; clone_size: many; cdr3_aa: CASSFTRLGNTGELFF
j_call: TRBJ1-1; v_call: TRBV6-5; clone_size: -; cdr3_aa: CASGETEAFF
j_call: TRBJ1-1; v_call: TRBV9; clone_size: -; cdr3_aa: CASSVLASLGTEAFF
j_call: TRBJ2-7; v_call: TRBV27; clone_size: -; cdr3_aa: CASSRNLRGGAYEQYF
j_call: TRBJ1-4; v_call: TRBV18; clone_size: many; cdr3_aa: CASSPNLGGEKLFF
j_call: TRBJ2-6; v_call: TRBV3-1; clone_size: many; cdr3_aa: CASSPGDRGSGANVLTF
j_call: TRBJ2-7; v_call: TRBV28; clone_size: many; cdr3_aa: CASSSPDLNYEQYF
j_call: TRBJ2-2; v_call: TRBV28; clone_size: few; cdr3_aa: CASRRIGTADTGELFF
j_call: TRBJ2-5; v_call: TRBV27; clone_size: few; cdr3_aa: CASSLTATQETQYF
j_call: TRBJ1-1; v_call: TRBV6-4; clone_size: -; cdr3_aa: CASSPPQGNTEAFF
j_call: TRBJ2-1; v_call: TRBV19; clone_size: many; cdr3_aa: CASKEGTYNEQFF
j_call: TRBJ1-2; v_call: TRBV7-6; clone_size: many; cdr3_aa: CASSPYSGTDDSTYGYTF
j_call: TRBJ1-1; v_call: TRBV10-3; clone_size: medium-sized; cdr3_aa: CAISQGTTEAFF
j_call: TRBJ2-2; v_call: TRBV6-6; clone_size: -; cdr3_aa: CASRISGLAGELFF
j_call: TRBJ2-7; v_call: TRBV10-3; clone_size: few; cdr3_aa: CAISGAGEQYF